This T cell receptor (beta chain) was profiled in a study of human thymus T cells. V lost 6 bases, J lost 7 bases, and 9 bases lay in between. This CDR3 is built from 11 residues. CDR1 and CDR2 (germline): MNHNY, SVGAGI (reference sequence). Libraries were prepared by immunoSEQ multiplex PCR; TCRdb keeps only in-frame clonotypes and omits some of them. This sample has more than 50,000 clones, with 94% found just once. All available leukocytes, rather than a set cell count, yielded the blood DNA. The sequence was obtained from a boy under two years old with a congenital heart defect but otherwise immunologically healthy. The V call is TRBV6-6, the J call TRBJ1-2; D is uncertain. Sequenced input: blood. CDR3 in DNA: TGTGCCAGCAGGTCTACCGGTGGCTACACCTTC. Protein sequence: CASRSTGGYTF.